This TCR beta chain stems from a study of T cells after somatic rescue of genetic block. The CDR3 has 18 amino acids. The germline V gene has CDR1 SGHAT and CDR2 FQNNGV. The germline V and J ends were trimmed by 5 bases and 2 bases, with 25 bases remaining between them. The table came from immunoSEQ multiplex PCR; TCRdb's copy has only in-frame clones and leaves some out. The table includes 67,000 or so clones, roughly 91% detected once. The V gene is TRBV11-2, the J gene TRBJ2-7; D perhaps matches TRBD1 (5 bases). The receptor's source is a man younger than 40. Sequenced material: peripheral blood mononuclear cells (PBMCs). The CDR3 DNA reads TGTGCCAGCAGCGCAATCTATCAATTGGTGGGGCCGACCTACGAGCAGTACTTC. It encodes CASSAIYQLVGPTYEQYF.